These 11 T cell receptor beta chains originate from one sample sequenced in a study of cytotoxic CD8 clonotypes in ibrutinib-treated CLL. Generated by immunoSEQ multiplex PCR, the TCRdb table keeps only in-frame clones and is missing some. The table lists around 200,000 clones, just under 80% of them singletons, with roughly 10% in the top ten. Source: PBMCs, taken after 12 months of ibrutinib treatment. All receptors derive from a human donor with chronic lymphocytic leukemia.

J is TRBJ1-2 and V is TRBV30; the D gene is possibly TRBD1 (6 bases). The CDR3 is made up of 13 amino acids. Trimming took off 3 bases at V and 2 bases at J, with 10 bases between the two ends. Per germline, CDR1 GTSNPN and CDR2 SVGIG (reference sequence). Here the CDR3 reads CAWRGTSNYGYTF. CDR3 in DNA: TGTGCCTGGAGGGGGACATCCAACTATGGCTACACCTTC.

This chain uses TRBV30 with TRBJ2-1; TRBD2 might be the D (6 bases). V lost 2 bases and J 8 bases, leaving 16 bases between the germline ends. The V gene's germline CDR1 is GTSNPN and CDR2 SVGIG (reference sequence). This CDR3 spans 14 amino acids. This chain's CDR3 is CAWSNGGLRDEQFF. The CDR3 DNA reads as TGTGCCTGGAGTAACGGGGGTCTGCGAGATGAGCAGTTCTTC. The full variable domain, rest sourced from reference TRBV30 and TRBJ2-1, is SQTIHQWPATLVQPVGSPLSLECTVEGTSNPNLYWYRQAAGRGLQLLFYSVGIGQISSEVPQNLSASRPQDRQFILSSKKLLLSDSGFYLCAWSNGGLRDEQFFGPGTRLTVL.

In its sample, this clone was seen a few times. The chain employs TRBV30 and TRBJ1-5; a possible D gene is TRBD1 (6 bases). The CDR3 loop spans 12 amino acids. CDR1 is GTSNPN and CDR2 is SVGIG in the germline V gene (reference sequence). V was clipped by 0 bases and J by 8 bases, with 8 bases between them. CDR3 nucleotides: TGTGCCTGGAGTGTAGGGGGGAAGCCCCAGCATTTT. Its translation is CAWSVGGKPQHF.

V and J are TRBV5-1 and TRBJ2-1; D is ambiguous. Germline CDR1 SGHRS, CDR2 YFSETQ. V dropped 2 bases and J dropped 0 bases, with 9 bases sitting between them. The length of the CDR3 is 15 residues. The CDR3 region is CASSFAESSYNEQFF. CDR3 DNA sequence: TGCGCCAGCAGCTTTGCGGAGAGCTCCTACAATGAGCAGTTCTTC. The full variable domain, rest sourced from reference TRBV5-1 and TRBJ2-1, is KAGVTQTPRYLIKTRGQQVTLSCSPISGHRSVSWYQQTPGQGLQFLFEYFSETQRNKGNFPGRFSGRQFSNSRSEMNVSTLELGDSALYLCASSFAESSYNEQFFGPGTRLTVL.

This chain links TRBV9 with TRBJ2-2; D gene unclear. V lost 0 bases and J lost 6, with 18 bases in between. CDR1 and CDR2 from the germline V gene are SGDLS and YYNGEE. CDR3 length: 17 amino acids. CDR3 in DNA: TGTGCCAGCAGCGTAGCGCCACACACCCTCGGTGCCGGGGAGCTGTTTTTT. This codes for CASSVAPHTLGAGELFF.

CDR3 loop: CASSLGAGAYNEQFF. Written as DNA, the CDR3 is TGTGCCAGCAGTTTAGGAGCGGGAGCCTACAATGAGCAGTTCTTC. V usage is TRBV6-5 and J usage is TRBJ2-1; 8 bases align to TRBD2. CDR1 is MNHEY and CDR2 is SVGAGI in the germline V gene. The ends lost 4 bases at V and 2 bases at J; junction bases unmatched: 4. CDR3 length: 15 amino acids.

The V gene is TRBV6-5, the J gene TRBJ2-7; D call uncertain. Trimming left V 2 bases short and J 3 bases short, with 17 bases between. From germline, CDR1 is MNHEY and CDR2 SVGAGI. The CDR3 runs to 16 residues. For the CDR3, the DNA is TGTGCCAGCAGTTACCAGAAGCCCCCCTGGGGCTACGAGCAGTACTTC. Its translation: CASSYQKPPWGYEQYF.

This sequence joins TRBV12-5 and TRBJ2-5; 11 bases line up with TRBD1. The CDR3 totals 14 residues. Losses at the gene ends were 7 bases for V and 4 bases for J; bases not matched to a gene: 5. Germline CDR1 LGHNT, CDR2 FRNRAP. The CDR3 nucleotides read TGTGCTAGTGCCTCCGGGACAGGGGGAGAGACCCAGTACTTC. Translated, it gives CASASGTGGETQYF.

This clone was observed a handful of times. V and J are TRBV5-3 and TRBJ1-5; the match to TRBD1 covers 7 bases. TRBV5-3 is sorted into the ORF group, with uncertain function. The CDR3 loop spans 15 amino acids. The trim removed 5 bases at V and 1 base at J, leaving 6 bases unmatched. The CDR3 loop reads CARRSTGTSNQPQHF. The CDR3 coding sequence is TGTGCCAGAAGGTCGACAGGGACGAGCAATCAGCCCCAGCATTTT.

Comments on this clone: The same CDR3 arises from other DNA sequences in this sample as well. This chain joins TRBV5-6 and TRBJ2-7; no clear D gene. Germline V gives CDR1 SGHDT, CDR2 YYEEEE. V shed 1 base and J shed 0 bases, with 5 bases lying between them. This CDR3 region has 13 residues. The CDR3, as DNA: TGTGCCAGCAGCTTGACACACTCCTACGAGCAGTACTTC. Amino acid sequence: CASSLTHSYEQYF.

V gene TRBV5-5 combines with J gene TRBJ1-2; perhaps TRBD1 as D (6 bases). Trimming took 4 bases from V and 2 from J, leaving 9 bases between them. CDR3 length: 13 amino acids. CDR1 is SGHKS, CDR2 YYEKEE, per germline (reference sequence). Here the CDR3 reads CASSLQGNYGYTF. Written as DNA, the CDR3 is TGTGCCAGCAGCCTACAGGGAAACTATGGCTACACCTTC.